The rows below give T cell receptor beta chains drawn from one sample of a study of shared clonotypes between healthy human individuals. Clones were sequenced by immunoSEQ multiplex PCR, and TCRdb holds only the in-frame ones, with some missing. Of about 640,000 clones in the sample, roughly 70% were seen once. Sequencing input: memory CD4+ T cells sorted from blood. The receptors originated from a woman in her thirties in good health. CDR3s include the opening cysteine and the closing phenylalanine or tryptophan. D genes are given only for firm matches.

CDR3	J	D	V	length
CAWNRGRGNQPQHF	TRBJ1-5	TRBD1	TRBV30	14
CASSLGSASSGNTIYF	TRBJ1-3	-	TRBV7-8	16
CASSLEYEGTEAFF	TRBJ1-1	-	TRBV5-1	14
CASSYSNRGYEKLFF	TRBJ1-4	TRBD1	TRBV6-5	15
CASLNGQIYNEQFF	TRBJ2-1	-	TRBV2	14
CASRTGTSGIGGTDTQYF	TRBJ2-3	TRBD2	TRBV19	18
CSVAPWTGANIQYF	TRBJ2-4	-	TRBV29-1	14
CAWSSPRAYTF	TRBJ1-2	-	TRBV30	11
CASSPSSTNTEAFF	TRBJ1-1	-	TRBV11-3	14
CAIMRAGAPAYEQYF	TRBJ2-7	TRBD2	TRBV28	15
CASRGLAGGISYNEQFF	TRBJ2-1	TRBD2	TRBV10-1	17